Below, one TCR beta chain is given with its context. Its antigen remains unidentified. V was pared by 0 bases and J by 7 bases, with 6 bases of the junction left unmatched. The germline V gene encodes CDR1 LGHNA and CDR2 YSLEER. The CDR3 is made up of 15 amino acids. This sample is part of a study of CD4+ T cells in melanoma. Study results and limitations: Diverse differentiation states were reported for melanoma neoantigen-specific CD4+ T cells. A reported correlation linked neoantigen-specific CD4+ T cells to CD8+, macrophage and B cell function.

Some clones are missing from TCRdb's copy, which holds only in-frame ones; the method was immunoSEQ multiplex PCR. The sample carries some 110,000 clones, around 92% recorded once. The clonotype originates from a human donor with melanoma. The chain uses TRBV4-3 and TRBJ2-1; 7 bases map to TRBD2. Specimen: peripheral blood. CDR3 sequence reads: CASSQDQRGLNEQFF. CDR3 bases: TGCGCCAGCAGCCAAGACCAGCGGGGTTTAAATGAGCAGTTCTTC.